This T cell receptor (beta chain) was identified during a study of shared clonotypes between healthy human individuals. The study, taken as a whole, reports: Rarefaction indicated that sorted-subset sequencing remained incomplete although depth was large.

Profiled with immunoSEQ multiplex PCR; TCRdb holds only in-frame clones, not every one. The table shows some 2 million clones, with roughly 94% occurring only once. V shed 0 bases and J shed 4 bases, with 13 bases lying between them. CDR1 LNHNV and CDR2 YYDKDF come from the germline V gene (reference sequence). The CDR3 is made up of 15 amino acids. Note on this clone: The target antigen is unknown.

This sequence joins TRBV15 and TRBJ2-7; D is unresolved. This clonotype was obtained from a man between 18 and 29 years old in good health. Sequenced input: naive CD4+ T cells sorted from blood. Subset in this sample: CD45RA+ positively selected. The CDR3 loop is CATSRDGSPAYEQYF. The CDR3 DNA follows: TGTGCCACCAGCAGAGACGGATCCCCCGCTTACGAGCAGTACTTC.